This T cell receptor beta chain was profiled in a study of shared clonotypes between healthy human individuals. In its sample, this clone was seen a few times. Sequencing was at deep level. This table comes from immunoSEQ multiplex PCR, and its TCRdb copy is limited to in-frame clones, with some not included. The sample lists about half a million clones, about 78% occurring once. There were only Caucasian adults among the donors, and all lived in Nashville, Tennessee. The sequence came from a woman between 35 and 50 years old in good health. Some clones in this sample may be carry-over from other donors' samples. The sequencing sample was made of PBMCs.

In nucleotides, the CDR3 is TGTGCCAGCAGTGGGAGTGTAGGGAACACTGAAGCTTTCTTT. This translates into CASSGSVGNTEAFF. This chain uses TRBV6-1 with TRBJ1-1, with D unclear. The germline V gene has CDR1 MNHNS and CDR2 SASEGT. V lost 4 bases, J lost 1 base, and 10 bases lay in between. The CDR3 length is 14 residues.